These 11 T cell receptor beta chains originate from one sample sequenced in a study of tumor-infiltrating lymphocytes in primary liver carcinoma. A primer in the constant region served to generate TCR beta cDNA from about 480 ng of total RNA. Library construction for TCR beta comprised three nested multiplex PCR rounds performed with slightly modified ARM-PCR. Investigators reported that the first two PCR rounds, at 10 cycles each, used TRBV1-TRBV30 forward primers with a C-beta reverse primer. TCRdb passed the multiplex PCR reads through MiXCR, listing each CDR3 protein once. The sample carries 25,000 to 35,000 distinct CDR3 sequences, 70% to 80% recorded once. From unsorted bulk tissue weighing roughly 17-31 mg, DNA and RNA were co-extracted. The sample consisted of liver tumor tissue from sampling region 5. Subset defined: tumor region T5, tumor centre. The receptors were sampled from a man aged 35 to 55 with primary liver carcinoma and hepatitis B virus infection.

This clonotype was seen repeatedly, ten times or more. The rearrangement uses TRBV7-9 and TRBJ1-1; D not certain. The length of the CDR3 is 11 residues. The V gene lost 5 bases and the J gene lost 3 bases, with 4 bases spanning the gap. In germline, CDR1 is SEHNR, CDR2 FQNEAQ (reference sequence). The CDR3 loop reads CASSLDTEAFF. CDR3 DNA: TGTGCCAGCAGCCTGGACACTGAAGCTTTCTTT.

This clonotype was seen repeatedly, ten times or more. The chain joins TRBV5-5 to TRBJ2-3; 11 bases line up with TRBD2. The CDR3 is made up of 20 amino acids. Per germline, CDR1 SGHKS and CDR2 YYEKEE (reference sequence). Losses at the gene ends were 4 bases for V and 2 bases for J; bases not matched to a gene: 18. The CDR3 bases are TGTGCCAGCAGCCCCGGACTGACTAGCGGGATGACAGGGTTCACAGATACGCAGTATTTT. This codes for CASSPGLTSGMTGFTDTQYF.

Turning to this clonotype: Because the CDR3 is missing its conserved closing phenylalanine or tryptophan, this is likely a read error. This rearrangement joins TRBV5-1 to TRBJ2-7, with TRBD1 matching 9 bases. The CDR3 has 14 residues. Germline V gene data show CDR1 as SGHRS and CDR2 as YFSETQ. CDR3 region: CAISSSRDRDEQYS. CDR3 nucleotide sequence: TGCGCCATCAGCTCGTCCCGGGACAGGGACGAGCAGTACTCC.

A remark on this clonotype: One end of the junction is discordant with germline, which a read error may explain. This chain links TRBV11-2 with TRBJ2-7; perhaps TRBD1 as D (6 bases). The CDR3 consists of 16 residues. CDR1 is SGHAT, CDR2 FQNNGV, per germline. CDR3 nucleotide sequence: TGTGCCAGCAGTTGGGGCAGGGGCCTTCAAAACTACGAGCATTACTTC. Translating gives CASSWGRGLQNYEHYF.

With respect to this clonotype: At one end the junction does not follow the germline gene, possibly because of a read error. This chain connects TRBV6-2 or TRBV6-3 to TRBJ1-2, with D perhaps matching TRBD1 (6 bases). CDR1 is MNHEY, CDR2 SVGEGT, per germline. The CDR3 is 12 residues long. CDR3 DNA: TGTGCCAGCAGTGGACAGAGCTATGACTACACCTTC. It specifies CASSGQSYDYTF.

In regard to this clonotype: The conserved closing phenylalanine or tryptophan is absent in this CDR3, likely reflecting a read error. This chain joins TRBV7-9 and TRBJ2-7; 13 bases are a match to TRBD2. Germline V lookup: CDR1 SEHNR, CDR2 FQNEAQ (reference sequence). This CDR3 has 18 residues. The V and J ends lost 6 bases and 2 bases, in that order; junction bases with no gene match: 13. The DNA for the CDR3 is TGTGCCAGCAGTGGCGGGACTAGCGGGAACCAGCGTCCCTACGAGCAGTACTTA. Encoded protein: CASSGGTSGNQRPYEQYL.

This clonotype was picked up one time. A much larger clone differs by one base, so this may be a read error. The chain couples TRBV30 to TRBJ1-1; D is ambiguous. CDR1 and CDR2 (germline): GTSNPN, SVGIG (reference sequence). The CDR3 extends over 13 amino acids. V lost 4 bases to trimming and J lost 6 bases, with 15 bases between them. CDR3 nucleotides: TGTGCCTGGACCCGTGGGCGTAGGGCTGAAGCTTTCTTT. Its protein product is CAWTRGRRAEAFF.

Comments on this clonotype: This may come from a read error, since a much larger clone is one base off. This CDR3 is missing its conserved last phenylalanine or tryptophan, likely due to a read error. The chain employs TRBV11-2 and TRBJ2-2; maybe TRBD2 (6 bases). Trimming removed 9 bases from V and 6 bases from J, with 17 bases in between. The CDR3 runs to 14 residues. Germline values: CDR1 SGHAT, CDR2 FQNNGV. CDR3 region: CASCPDYWAGELFL. CDR3 coding DNA: TGTGCCAGTTGCCCGGACTATTGGGCCGGGGAGCTGTTTCTT.

The chain is built from TRBV29-1 and TRBJ2-1; 8 nucleotides match TRBD2. Germline V lookup: CDR1 SQVTM, CDR2 ANQGSEA. After removal of 3 bases from V and 5 bases from J, the junction contained 3 bases not matched to a gene. This CDR3 is built from 13 residues. The chain's CDR3 is CSVDGTRDNEQFF. The CDR3 DNA reads as TGCAGCGTTGACGGGACTAGAGACAATGAGCAGTTCTTC.

In regard to this clonotype: The junction does not match germline at one end; this may be a read error. This chain links TRBV11-2 with TRBJ2-1, with no clear D. The CDR3 length is 17 residues. CDR1 SGHAT and CDR2 FQNNGV come from the germline V gene. CDR3 nucleotide sequence: TGCGCCAGCAGCTTAAGTTTGGTAGCCTTCTTGGGGAATGAGCAGTTCTTC. Amino acids: CASSLSLVAFLGNEQFF.

The rearrangement uses TRBV6-5 and TRBJ2-5; weak D call: TRBD2 (6 bases). CDR1 and CDR2 from the germline V gene are MNHEY and SVGAGI. The CDR3 covers 14 residues. The CDR3 sequence is CVSSYGGIQETQYF. The DNA for the CDR3 is TGTGTCAGTAGTTACGGAGGGATTCAAGAGACCCAGTACTTC.